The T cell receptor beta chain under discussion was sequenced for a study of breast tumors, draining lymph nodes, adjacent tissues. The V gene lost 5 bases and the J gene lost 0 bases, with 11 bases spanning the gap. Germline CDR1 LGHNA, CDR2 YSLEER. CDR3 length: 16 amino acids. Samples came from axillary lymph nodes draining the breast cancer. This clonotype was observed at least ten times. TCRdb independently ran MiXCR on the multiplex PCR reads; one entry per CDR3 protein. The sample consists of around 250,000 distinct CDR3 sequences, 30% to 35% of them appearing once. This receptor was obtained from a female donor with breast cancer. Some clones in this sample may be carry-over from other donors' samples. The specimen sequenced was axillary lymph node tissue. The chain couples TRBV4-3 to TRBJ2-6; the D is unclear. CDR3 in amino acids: CASSVEVRSGANVLTF. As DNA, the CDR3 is TGCGCCAGCAGCGTAGAAGTCCGCTCTGGGGCCAACGTCCTGACTTTC.